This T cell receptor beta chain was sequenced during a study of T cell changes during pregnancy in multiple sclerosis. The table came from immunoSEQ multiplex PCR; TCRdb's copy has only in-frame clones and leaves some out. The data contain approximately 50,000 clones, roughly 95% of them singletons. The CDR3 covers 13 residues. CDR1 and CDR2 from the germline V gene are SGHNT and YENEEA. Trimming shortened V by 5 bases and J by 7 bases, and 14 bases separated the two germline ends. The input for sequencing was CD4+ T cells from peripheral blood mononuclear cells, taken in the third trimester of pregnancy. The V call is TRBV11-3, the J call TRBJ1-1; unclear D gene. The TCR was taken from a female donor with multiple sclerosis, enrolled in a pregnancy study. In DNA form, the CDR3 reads TGTGCCAGCAGCCCCTTTGATGAGGATGAAGCTTTCTTT. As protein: CASSPFDEDEAFF.